The 30 T cell receptor beta chains below come from one sample, sequenced in a study of HIV-infected patients and healthy controls. cDNA was made from about 510 ng RNA using alpha and beta constant primers. Separate chain-specific third strand synthesis with multiplexing indices produced the alpha and beta libraries. TCRdb analysed the 5' RACE reads with MiXCR anew, one entry per CDR3 protein. Here the sample spans approximately 7,000 distinct CDR3 sequences, about 9.4% being singletons. The repertoire came from unfractionated whole blood and reflected all unsorted peripheral T cells. Sequencing was performed on blood, taken before antiretroviral therapy. Receptors originate from an adult with HIV infection.

This clonotype is deemed medium-sized. The chain carries TRBV5-5 and TRBJ1-5; 7 nucleotides agree with TRBD1. The CDR3 covers 15 residues. V trimming: 5 bases; J trimming: 0 bases; junction bases outside the gene matches: 5. Germline CDR1 SGHKS, CDR2 YYEKEE (reference sequence). CDR3 bases: TGTGCCAGCAGACCGACAGGGAATAGCAATCAGCCCCAGCATTTT. Its protein product is CASRPTGNSNQPQHF.

This clonotype was counted many times. The chain employs TRBV7-8 and TRBJ2-5; D gene uncertain. V gave up 2 bases and J gave up 4 bases, with 5 bases separating them. CDR3 size: 12 residues. Per germline, CDR1 SGHVS and CDR2 FQNEAQ. The CDR3, as DNA: TGTGCCAGCAGCTTATACAGAGAGACCCAGTACTTC. This gives the protein CASSLYRETQYF.

V and J are TRBV28 and TRBJ2-2; D might be TRBD1 or TRBD2, each matching 5 bases. V gave up 7 bases and J gave up 0 bases, with 15 bases separating them. The CDR3 length is 16 residues. The germline V gene encodes CDR1 MDHEN and CDR2 SYDVKM. The DNA of the CDR3 is TGTGCCAGCATCCCACCGGGGCTGGCGAACACCGGGGAGCTGTTTTTT. Protein: CASIPPGLANTGELFF.

This clonotype was counted ten times or more. The chain has TRBV27 and TRBJ2-7, with no clear D. This CDR3 contains 13 residues. Germline lookup yields CDR1 MNHEY and CDR2 SMNVEV (reference sequence). V shed 5 bases and J shed 1 base, with 9 bases lying between them. CDR3 in amino acids: CASSGRVSYEQYF. CDR3 DNA sequence: TGTGCCAGCAGTGGACGGGTATCCTACGAGCAGTACTTC.

By share, this clonotype ranks as medium-sized. The rearrangement joins TRBV3-1 to TRBJ2-5; the D gene is possibly TRBD1 (5 bases). The V end lost 0 bases, the J end lost 4 bases, and 27 bases lay between the germline ends. In germline, CDR1 is LGHDT, CDR2 YNNKEL (reference sequence). This CDR3 spans 20 amino acids. The CDR3 DNA follows: TGTGCCAGCAGCCAAGAGTGGCACGGCTTCACAGGCTACGTCGGAGAGACCCAGTACTTC. Translating it yields CASSQEWHGFTGYVGETQYF.

This clonotype is classed as medium-sized (0.01 to 0.1%). V and J are TRBV28 and TRBJ2-7; 9 bases agree with TRBD1. Germline V gives CDR1 MDHEN, CDR2 SYDVKM. This CDR3 comprises 13 residues. Germline trimming cut 8 bases from V and 1 base from J; bases unmatched to any gene: 3. This CDR3 is CASGDRVSYEQYF. For the CDR3, the DNA is TGTGCCAGCGGGGACAGGGTTTCCTACGAGCAGTACTTC.

In its sample, this clonotype is medium-sized (0.01 to 0.1%). The rearrangement uses TRBV12-3 or TRBV12-4 and TRBJ2-2, with a tentative D call TRBD2 (6 bases). The germline V and J ends were trimmed by 10 bases and 3 bases, with 12 bases remaining between them. The CDR3 runs to 13 residues. The CDR3, as DNA: TGTGCCACCCGTTGGGGGGACACCGGGGAGCTGTTTTTT. Protein product: CATRWGDTGELFF.

This clonotype is categorized as medium-sized. V usage is TRBV11-3 and J usage is TRBJ2-3; D could derive from TRBD1 or TRBD2 (5 bases each). The CDR3 is 15 residues long. V was shortened by 1 base and J by 2 bases, with 10 bases between the two germline ends. Germline CDR1 is SGHNT and CDR2 is YENEEA. CDR3 nucleotides: TGTGCCAGCAGCTTAGGGGGGACCTACACAGATACGCAGTATTTT. Protein product: CASSLGGTYTDTQYF. The whole variable domain, filled in from reference TRBV11-3 and TRBJ2-3, reads EAGVVQSPRYKIIEKKQPVAFWCNPISGHNTLYWYLQNLGQGPELLIRYENEEAVDDSQLPKDRFSAERLKGVDSTLKIQPAELGDSAVYLCASSLGGTYTDTQYFGPGTRLTVL.

The V gene is TRBV12-3 or TRBV12-4, the J gene TRBJ1-1, with TRBD1 matching over 7 bases. There are 14 residues in the CDR3. V dropped 7 bases and J dropped 5; count of bases not matched to a gene: 10. CDR3 nucleotides: TGTGCCAGCACCTCGGACAGGAGTAGAACTGAAGCTTTCTTT. It specifies CASTSDRSRTEAFF.

The CDR3 sequence: CSARETGRNQPQHF. The CDR3 coding sequence is TGCAGTGCTAGAGAGACCGGAAGGAATCAGCCCCAGCATTTT. The J gene is TRBJ1-5, the V gene TRBV20-1, with D hard to call. The CDR3 totals 14 residues. The V end was cut by 0 bases, the J end by 4 bases, with 10 bases between. Per the germline V gene, CDR1 is DFQATT and CDR2 is SNEGSKA (reference sequence).

Within the sample, this clonotype is medium-sized. The gene calls are TRBV27 and TRBJ2-1; 9 bases match TRBD2. Trimming removed 4 bases from V and 0 bases from J; junction bases left unmatched: 10. The CDR3 sequence is 18 residues long. Germline CDR1 is MNHEY and CDR2 is SMNVEV (reference sequence). CDR3 amino acids: CASSSRLAAFGSYNEQFF. CDR3 bases: TGTGCCAGCAGTTCCCGACTAGCGGCCTTTGGCTCCTACAATGAGCAGTTCTTC.

By proportion, this clonotype is medium-sized (0.01 to 0.1%). CDR3 sequence: CASSYSGRASEAFF. The CDR3 DNA follows: TGTGCCAGCAGTTACTCGGGTAGGGCTTCTGAAGCTTTCTTT. V and J are TRBV6-5 and TRBJ1-1; D call uncertain. CDR1 and CDR2 from the germline V gene are MNHEY and SVGAGI. The V end was cut by 0 bases, the J end by 6 bases, with 11 bases between. There are 14 residues in the CDR3.

This clonotype was seen ten or more times. V gene TRBV7-3 combines with J gene TRBJ2-1; 7 nucleotides match TRBD2. Losses at the gene ends were 3 bases for V and 5 bases for J; bases not matched to a gene: 1. This CDR3 spans 13 amino acids. Germline lookup yields CDR1 SGHTA and CDR2 FQGTGA. CDR3 nucleotide sequence: TGTGCCAGCAGCTTCGGGGGGAACAATGAGCAGTTCTTC. It codes for CASSFGGNNEQFF.

This clonotype occurred a few times. The chain joins TRBV28 to TRBJ2-7; 8 nucleotides agree with TRBD1. Germline loops: CDR1 MDHEN, CDR2 SYDVKM. Trimming at V came to 6 bases and at J to 2 bases, leaving 6 bases not matched to a gene. The CDR3 spans 14 residues. The CDR3 nucleotides read TGTGCCAGCAGGCCGGGACAGGAGACCTACGAGCAGTACTTC. Translated: CASRPGQETYEQYF.

Sample share makes this clonotype medium-sized (0.01 to 0.1%). V usage is TRBV11-2 and J usage is TRBJ1-1, with no clear D. The CDR3 loop spans 13 amino acids. Trimming shortened V by 0 bases and J by 7 bases, and 9 bases separated the two germline ends. CDR1 and CDR2 (germline): SGHAT, FQNNGV. CDR3 protein: CASSLEGFNEAFF. The DNA for the CDR3 is TGTGCCAGCAGCTTAGAGGGGTTCAATGAAGCTTTCTTT.

By share, this clonotype counts as medium-sized (0.01 to 0.1%). This CDR3 reads CASKNRDSYYEQYF. The CDR3 coding sequence is TGTGCCAGCAAGAACAGAGACAGCTACTACGAGCAGTACTTC. V usage is TRBV13 and J usage is TRBJ2-7, with D maybe TRBD1 (5 bases). The ends were cut back, 7 bases at V and 3 bases at J, with 16 bases in the middle. Germline V CDR1 and CDR2: PRHDT, FYEKMQ (reference sequence). CDR3 length equals 14 residues.

This clonotype was seen repeatedly, ten times or more. The DNA for the CDR3 is TGTGCCAGCAGCAGGGACACCTCTGGAAACACCATATATTTT. The encoded protein is CASSRDTSGNTIYF. V is TRBV5-4 and J is TRBJ1-3, with D possibly matching TRBD1 (6 bases). Per germline, CDR1 SGHNT and CDR2 YYREEE (reference sequence). This CDR3 is 14 amino acids long. The V gene lost 4 bases and the J gene lost 0 bases, with 8 bases spanning the gap.

By frequency in the sample, this clonotype is medium-sized (0.01 to 0.1%). The CDR3 loop is CASRPWEAAYEQYF. CDR3 sequence (DNA): TGTGCCAGCAGGCCTTGGGAGGCCGCCTACGAGCAGTACTTC. V is TRBV6-5 and J is TRBJ2-7, with D tentatively TRBD2 (6 bases). Germline lookup yields CDR1 MNHEY and CDR2 SVGAGI. CDR3 length equals 14 residues. V was pared by 6 bases and J by 2 bases, with 14 bases between.

This clonotype was counted between two and nine times. V and J are TRBV24-1 and TRBJ2-3; D may match TRBD1 or TRBD2 (5 bases each). Germline values: CDR1 KGHDR, CDR2 SFDVKD. The CDR3 contains 16 residues. Trimming stripped 5 bases from V and 4 bases from J, with 18 bases between. CDR3 nucleotides: TGTGCCACCAGTGGCCCGGGACCCCCTACGGCAGATACGCAGTATTTT. This translates into CATSGPGPPTADTQYF.

This clonotype was found a few times. This chain links TRBV5-4 with TRBJ2-7, with D hard to call. This CDR3 has 14 residues. Germline V lookup: CDR1 SGHNT, CDR2 YYREEE (reference sequence). The germline V and J ends were trimmed by 0 bases and 1 base, with 8 bases remaining between them. The CDR3 coding sequence is TGTGCCAGCAGCTTGGAAGCCTCATCCTACGAGCAGTACTTC. It specifies CASSLEASSYEQYF.

This clonotype is labeled as medium-sized. The V gene is TRBV7-9, the J gene TRBJ2-7, with D uncertain. CDR1 and CDR2 from the germline V gene are SEHNR and FQNEAQ (reference sequence). Trimming pared 3 bases from V and 6 bases from J, leaving 6 bases between. This CDR3 spans 11 amino acids. The CDR3 protein is CASSFMGEQYF. The CDR3 nucleotides read TGTGCCAGCAGCTTTATGGGCGAGCAGTACTTC.

The chain is built from TRBV6-5 and TRBJ1-2, with D tentatively TRBD1 (6 bases). This CDR3 contains 13 residues. Between the trimmed V and J ends, which lost 6 bases and 4 bases, there was a span of 12 bases. Germline CDR1 MNHEY, CDR2 SVGAGI. DNA of the CDR3: TGTGCCAGCAGCCCAGGACAGTTCTATGGCTACACCTTC. This gives the protein CASSPGQFYGYTF.

This clonotype was counted between two and nine times. This sequence joins TRBV10-3 and TRBJ1-2; unclear D gene. Germline V gives CDR1 ENHRY, CDR2 SYGVKD. The CDR3 consists of 13 residues. The V and J ends lost 7 bases and 0 bases respectively, with 9 bases between them. In DNA form, the CDR3 reads TGTGCCATCACATCAGTGACTAACTATGGCTACACCTTC. Protein sequence: CAITSVTNYGYTF.

This clonotype was found many times. The rearrangement uses TRBV7-3 and TRBJ2-3; D may be TRBD2 (6 bases). Between the trimmed V and J ends, which lost 5 bases and 4 bases, there was a span of 13 bases. This CDR3 region has 14 residues. Germline V gene data show CDR1 as SGHTA and CDR2 as FQGTGA. CDR3 protein: CASSRDSLADTQYF. The CDR3 region has the DNA TGTGCCAGCAGCCGGGACTCCCTCGCAGATACGCAGTATTTT.

This clonotype was counted ten times or more. V gene TRBV29-1 combines with J gene TRBJ2-5, with 10 nucleotides matching TRBD1. V gave up 3 bases and J gave up 5 bases; unmatched junction bases: 6. The CDR3 has 14 amino acids. CDR1 and CDR2 from the germline V gene are SQVTM and ANQGSEA. CDR3 in DNA: TGCAGCGTTGACCCGGACAGGGGGGTTGAGACCCAGTACTTC. Its protein product is CSVDPDRGVETQYF.

Within the sample, this clonotype is medium-sized. V and J are TRBV4-1 and TRBJ2-5; 8 bases fit TRBD2. CDR3 size: 14 residues. Germline V gene sequence: CDR1 MGHRA, CDR2 YSYEKL. The V segment lost 2 bases and the J segment 5 bases; nucleotides outside the gene matches: 4. CDR3 region: CASSQYTGGETQYF. As DNA, the CDR3 is TGCGCCAGCAGCCAATATACGGGGGGGGAGACCCAGTACTTC.

By proportion, this clonotype is medium-sized. The V call is TRBV6-1, the J call TRBJ2-6, with unresolved D. This CDR3 spans 15 amino acids. V lost 1 base, J lost 1 base, and 5 bases lay in between. The germline V gene has CDR1 MNHNS and CDR2 SASEGT. CDR3 nucleotides: TGTGCCAGCAGTGAAGGGGGTTCTGGGGCCAACGTCCTGACTTTC. Its protein is CASSEGGSGANVLTF.

The sample holds many counts of this clonotype. In DNA form, the CDR3 reads TGTGCCAGCAGCAAAGCAGGACAGGGCGAGGACACTGAAGCTTTCTTT. This encodes CASSKAGQGEDTEAFF. This chain uses TRBV21-1 with TRBJ1-1; the table's D call, TRBD1, has no DNA check behind it. TRBV21-1 is flagged as a pseudogene. The length of the CDR3 is 16 residues.

The chain joins TRBV29-1 to TRBJ2-3; D perhaps matches TRBD1 (6 bases). CDR1 and CDR2 from the germline V gene are SQVTM and ANQGSEA. The CDR3 has 15 residues. Trimming removed 6 bases at V and 6 bases at J, with 22 bases between. This CDR3 is CSVGASGHLLDTQYF. As DNA, the CDR3 is TGCAGCGTGGGGGCTTCAGGTCACCTTTTGGATACGCAGTATTTT.

This clonotype appeared a few times. The genes are TRBV7-8 and TRBJ2-1; 10 bases are a match to TRBD2. The CDR3 covers 17 residues. Germline V gene data show CDR1 as SGHVS and CDR2 as FQNEAQ. Trimming cost V 2 bases and J 2 bases; bases outside gene matches: 6. The CDR3 region has the DNA TGTGCCAGCAGCTTAAGGCCTAGCGGGAGCGCCTACAATGAGCAGTTCTTC. Translation: CASSLRPSGSAYNEQFF. The full variable domain, with the rest looked up from reference TRBV7-8 and TRBJ2-1, is GAGVSQSPRYKVAKRGQDVALRCDPISGHVSLFWYQQALGQGPEFLTYFQNEAQLDKSGLPSDRFFAERPEGSVSTLKIQRTQQEDSAVYLCASSLRPSGSAYNEQFFGPGTRLTVL.